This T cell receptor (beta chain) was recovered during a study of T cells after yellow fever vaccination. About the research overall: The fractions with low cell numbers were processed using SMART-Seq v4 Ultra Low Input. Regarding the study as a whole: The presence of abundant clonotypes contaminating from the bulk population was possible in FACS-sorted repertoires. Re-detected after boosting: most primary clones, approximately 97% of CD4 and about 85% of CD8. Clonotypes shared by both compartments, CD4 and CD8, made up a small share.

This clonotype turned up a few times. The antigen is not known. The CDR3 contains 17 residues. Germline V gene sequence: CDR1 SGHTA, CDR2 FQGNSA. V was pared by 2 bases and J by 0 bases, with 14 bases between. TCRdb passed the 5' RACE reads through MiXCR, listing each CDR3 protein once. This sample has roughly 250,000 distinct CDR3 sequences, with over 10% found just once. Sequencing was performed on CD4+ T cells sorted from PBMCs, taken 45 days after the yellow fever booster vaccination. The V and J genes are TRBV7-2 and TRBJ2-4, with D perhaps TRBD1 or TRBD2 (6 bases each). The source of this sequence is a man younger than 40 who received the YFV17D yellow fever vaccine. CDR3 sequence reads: CASSLSVQGLAKNIQYF. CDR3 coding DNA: TGTGCCAGCAGCTTATCGGTACAGGGACTAGCCAAAAACATTCAGTACTTC.